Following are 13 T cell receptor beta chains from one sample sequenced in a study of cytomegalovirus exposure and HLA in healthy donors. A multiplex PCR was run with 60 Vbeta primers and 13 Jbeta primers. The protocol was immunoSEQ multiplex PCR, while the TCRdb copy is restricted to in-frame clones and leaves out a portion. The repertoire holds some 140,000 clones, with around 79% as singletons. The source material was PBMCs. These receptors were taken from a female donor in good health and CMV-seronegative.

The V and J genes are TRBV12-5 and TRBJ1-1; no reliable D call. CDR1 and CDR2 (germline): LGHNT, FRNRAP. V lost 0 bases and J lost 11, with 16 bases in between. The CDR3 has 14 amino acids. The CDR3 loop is CASGLVRGGSGAFF. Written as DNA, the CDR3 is TGTGCTAGTGGTTTGGTACGGGGAGGTTCCGGGGCTTTCTTT.

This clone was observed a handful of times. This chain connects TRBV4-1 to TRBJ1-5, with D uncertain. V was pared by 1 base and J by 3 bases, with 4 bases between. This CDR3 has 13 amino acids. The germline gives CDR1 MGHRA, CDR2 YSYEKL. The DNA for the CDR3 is TGCGCCAGCAGCCAAGGACTCAATCAGCCCCAGCATTTT. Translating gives CASSQGLNQPQHF.

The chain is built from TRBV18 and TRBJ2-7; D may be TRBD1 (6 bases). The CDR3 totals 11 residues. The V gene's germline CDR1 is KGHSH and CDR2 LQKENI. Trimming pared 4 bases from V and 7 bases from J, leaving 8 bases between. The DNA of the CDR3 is TGTGCCAGCTCACGACAGGAGGAGCAGTACTTC. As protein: CASSRQEEQYF.

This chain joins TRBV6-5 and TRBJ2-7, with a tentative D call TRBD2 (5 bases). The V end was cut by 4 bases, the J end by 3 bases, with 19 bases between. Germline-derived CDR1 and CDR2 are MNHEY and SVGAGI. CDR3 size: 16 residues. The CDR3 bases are TGTGCCAGCAGTTCCCCCGAGGGCCCAGCCAGCTACGAGCAGTACTTC. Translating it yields CASSSPEGPASYEQYF.

The CDR3 reads CASSLAEVEGYEQYF. The DNA for the CDR3 is TGTGCCAGCAGCTTAGCGGAGGTTGAGGGTTACGAGCAGTACTTC. The rearrangement joins TRBV7-2 to TRBJ2-7; a weak D match, TRBD2 (5 bases). Germline CDR1 is SGHTA and CDR2 is FQGNSA. Trimming cost V 0 bases and J 4 bases, with 13 bases left between them. The CDR3 contains 15 residues.

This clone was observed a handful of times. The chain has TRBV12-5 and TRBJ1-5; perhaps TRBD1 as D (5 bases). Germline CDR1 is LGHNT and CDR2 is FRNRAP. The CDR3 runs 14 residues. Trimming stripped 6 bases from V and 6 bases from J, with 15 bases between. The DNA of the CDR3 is TGTGCTAGTGGCCAGCAGGGTTTGGGTCAGCCCCAGCATTTT. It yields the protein CASGQQGLGQPQHF.

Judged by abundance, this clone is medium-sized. For the CDR3, the DNA is TGTGCCAGCGAGCCTGATCCCCAGGGAATAGATACGCAGTATTTT. Translated: CASEPDPQGIDTQYF. The chain carries TRBV2 and TRBJ2-3, with D possibly TRBD1 on 5 matching bases. CDR1 is SNHLY and CDR2 is FYNNEI in the germline V gene. The CDR3 loop spans 15 amino acids. Deletions cut 8 bases from V and 5 bases from J, with 20 bases between.

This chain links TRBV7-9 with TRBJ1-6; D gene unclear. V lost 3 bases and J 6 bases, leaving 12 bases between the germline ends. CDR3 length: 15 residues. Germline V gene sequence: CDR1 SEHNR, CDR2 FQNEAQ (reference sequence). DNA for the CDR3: TGTGCCAGCAGCTTGGGCCAGTTTGGTAATTCACCCCTCCACTTT. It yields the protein CASSLGQFGNSPLHF.

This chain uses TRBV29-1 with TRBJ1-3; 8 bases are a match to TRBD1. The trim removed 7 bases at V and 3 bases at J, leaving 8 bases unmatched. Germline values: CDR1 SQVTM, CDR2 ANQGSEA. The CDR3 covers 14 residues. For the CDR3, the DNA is TGCAGCGCTTCAGACAGGGGAAGTGGAAACACCATATATTTT. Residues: CSASDRGSGNTIYF.

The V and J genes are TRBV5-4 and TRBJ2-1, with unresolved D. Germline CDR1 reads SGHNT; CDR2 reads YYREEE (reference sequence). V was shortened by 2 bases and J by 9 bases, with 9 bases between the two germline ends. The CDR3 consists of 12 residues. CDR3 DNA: TGTGCCAGCAGCTTCCTCTTATTTGAGCAGTTCTTC. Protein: CASSFLLFEQFF.

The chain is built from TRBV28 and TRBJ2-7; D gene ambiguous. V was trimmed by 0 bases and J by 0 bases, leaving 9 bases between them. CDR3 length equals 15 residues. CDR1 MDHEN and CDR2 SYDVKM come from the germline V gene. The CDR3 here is CASSLWARGSYEQYF. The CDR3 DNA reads TGTGCCAGCAGTTTATGGGCCCGCGGCTCCTACGAGCAGTACTTC.

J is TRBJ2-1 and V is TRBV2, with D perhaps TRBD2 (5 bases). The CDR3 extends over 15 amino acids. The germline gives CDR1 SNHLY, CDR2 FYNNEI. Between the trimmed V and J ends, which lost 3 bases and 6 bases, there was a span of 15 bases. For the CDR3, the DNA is TGTGCCAGCAGTGAGAGGGTAGCGCGCAGCAATGAGCAGTTCTTC. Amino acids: CASSERVARSNEQFF.

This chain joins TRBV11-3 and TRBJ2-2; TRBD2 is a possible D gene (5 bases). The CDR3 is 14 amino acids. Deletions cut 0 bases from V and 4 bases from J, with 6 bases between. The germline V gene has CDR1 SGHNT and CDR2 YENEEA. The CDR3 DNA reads TGTGCCAGCAGCTTAGATCGGGGCACCGGGGAGCTGTTTTTT. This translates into CASSLDRGTGELFF.